What follows are 21 T cell receptor beta chains derived from one specimen sequenced in a study of tissue T cells after allogeneic stem cell transplantation. Here immunoSEQ multiplex PCR was the method, and the copy in TCRdb shows in-frame clones only, minus some. The data show about 26,000 clones, 91% seen once. Source: blood, taken before transplantation. These receptors were collected from an older male donor who later had graft-versus-host disease after an allogeneic stem cell transplant.

The chain recombines TRBV28 with TRBJ1-2; D uncertain. This CDR3 contains 14 residues. Germline V CDR1 and CDR2: MDHEN, SYDVKM. V lost 6 bases to trimming and J lost 1 base, with 12 bases between them. CDR3 in DNA: TGTGCCAGCAGAGCCCGACCCAGTAACTATGGCTACACCTTC. Its protein product is CASRARPSNYGYTF.

This chain uses TRBV5-5 with TRBJ2-1, with D possibly being TRBD1 or TRBD2 (5 bases each). Germline V gene data show CDR1 as SGHKS and CDR2 as YYEKEE (reference sequence). The CDR3 contains 17 residues. Between the trimmed V and J ends, which lost 1 base and 0 bases, there was a span of 14 bases. The chain's CDR3 is CASSLLRGPSSYNEQFF. CDR3 bases: TGTGCCAGCAGCTTGTTAAGGGGACCAAGCTCCTACAATGAGCAGTTCTTC.

The J gene is TRBJ2-7, the V gene TRBV6-5; D tentatively fits TRBD1 or TRBD2 (6 bases each). The germline V gene encodes CDR1 MNHEY and CDR2 SVGAGI. Trimming cost V 6 bases and J 2 bases, with 14 bases left between them. The CDR3 loop spans 14 amino acids. In DNA, the CDR3 is TGTGCCAGCAGCTGGGGGGCCAATACCTACGAGCAGTACTTC. The encoded protein is CASSWGANTYEQYF.

J is TRBJ2-3 and V is TRBV6-1; unclear D gene. Germline V gene sequence: CDR1 MNHNS, CDR2 SASEGT. With 0 bases removed from V and 3 bases from J, the gap between germline ends came to 10 bases. The CDR3 is made up of 15 amino acids. This CDR3 is CASSEAVLGTDTQYF. As DNA, the CDR3 is TGTGCCAGCAGTGAAGCGGTCTTGGGGACAGATACGCAGTATTTT.

The chain joins TRBV6-5 to TRBJ2-3; 7 nucleotides agree with TRBD2. V lost 2 bases, J lost 7 bases, and 12 bases stayed unmatched. CDR1 MNHEY and CDR2 SVGAGI come from the germline V gene. CDR3 length: 16 residues. As DNA, the CDR3 is TGTGCCAGCAGTTACGGATCGGGGACTATGATGAATACGCAGTATTTT. Protein: CASSYGSGTMMNTQYF.

The genes are TRBV11-1 and TRBJ2-2; D call uncertain. The CDR3 consists of 15 residues. Germline loops: CDR1 SGHAT, CDR2 FQDESV (reference sequence). V was pared by 4 bases and J by 0 bases, with 9 bases between. CDR3 DNA: TGTGCCAGCAGCTCGAGGAGAGCGAACACCGGGGAGCTGTTTTTT. Residues: CASSSRRANTGELFF.

This chain uses TRBV2 with TRBJ1-2; 11 bases map to TRBD1. Germline V gene sequence: CDR1 SNHLY, CDR2 FYNNEI. The CDR3 extends over 13 amino acids. After removal of 10 bases from V and 8 bases from J, the junction contained 9 bases not matched to a gene. Here the CDR3 DNA reads TGTGCCAAGTACGGACAGGGGGCTCGGGGCTACACCTTC. Translated: CAKYGQGARGYTF.

The rearrangement joins TRBV9 to TRBJ2-2; D is unresolved. Trimming left V 5 bases short and J 0 bases short, with 8 bases between. The CDR3 is 14 residues long. Per germline, CDR1 SGDLS and CDR2 YYNGEE. The CDR3 is CASSEHANTGELFF. CDR3 in DNA: TGTGCCAGCAGTGAGCACGCGAACACCGGGGAGCTGTTTTTT.

This sequence joins TRBV4-2 and TRBJ1-4; tentative D call: TRBD1 (6 bases). In germline, CDR1 is LGHNA, CDR2 YNFKEQ. V lost 0 bases and J 5 bases, leaving 16 bases between the germline ends. The CDR3 has 17 residues. As DNA, the CDR3 is TGTGCCAGCAGCCAAGACTGGGGGCAGGTCCTAAATGAAAAACTGTTTTTT. Translation gives CASSQDWGQVLNEKLFF.

This chain connects TRBV27 to TRBJ1-1; D remains unclear. V lost 0 bases to trimming and J lost 4 bases, with 12 bases between them. The CDR3 is 15 amino acids. Germline assignment: CDR1 MNHEY and CDR2 SMNVEV (reference sequence). CDR3 bases: TGTGCCAGCAGTTTATCCTCCTCCATGGGCACTGAAGCTTTCTTT. It is translated as CASSLSSSMGTEAFF.

The CDR3 DNA sequence: TGTGCCAGCAGCTTAGCGGGCGGCACAGATACGCAGTATTTT. Its translation is CASSLAGGTDTQYF. The V and J genes are TRBV7-9 and TRBJ2-3; D gene ambiguous. Per the germline V gene, CDR1 is SEHNR and CDR2 is FQNEAQ (reference sequence). This CDR3 is built from 14 residues. The V end was cut by 0 bases, the J end by 1 base, with 5 bases between.

This chain uses TRBV19 with TRBJ1-3; D not certain. Trimming shortened V by 3 bases and J by 2 bases, and 20 bases separated the two germline ends. This CDR3 has 18 amino acids. Germline CDR1 and CDR2: LNHDA and SQIVND (reference sequence). The CDR3 loop is CASSISPPGRRAGNTIYF. The DNA for the CDR3 is TGTGCCAGTAGTATTTCCCCACCGGGCAGAAGAGCTGGAAACACCATATATTTT.

This clone was observed a single time. CDR3 bases: TGTGCCGAACGCTTCCCCCGGGGCGACGAGCAGTACTTC. Protein sequence: CAERFPRGDEQYF. The gene calls are TRBV12-5 and TRBJ2-7; D is perhaps TRBD1 or TRBD2 (5 bases each). The germline V gene encodes CDR1 LGHNT and CDR2 FRNRAP. The CDR3 loop spans 13 amino acids.

This rearrangement joins TRBV7-3 to TRBJ1-1, with D possibly matching TRBD1 (5 bases). Germline V gene data show CDR1 as SGHTA and CDR2 as FQGTGA. The CDR3 has 13 amino acids. Between the trimmed V and J ends, which lost 4 bases and 7 bases, there was a span of 13 bases. CDR3 loop: CASSSGTASEAFF. DNA for the CDR3: TGTGCCAGCAGCTCCGGGACGGCCAGTGAAGCTTTCTTT.

This chain uses TRBV4-2 with TRBJ2-3; D gene unclear. This CDR3 is 14 amino acids long. CDR1 is LGHNA and CDR2 is YNFKEQ in the germline V gene. V was pared by 1 base and J by 8 bases, with 13 bases between. The CDR3 loop is CASSQGVVEGTQYF. CDR3 in DNA: TGTGCCAGCAGCCAAGGGGTGGTAGAAGGTACGCAGTATTTT.

The rearrangement links TRBV28 to TRBJ2-1; 15 bases are a match to TRBD2. V trimming: 6 bases; J trimming: 8 bases; junction bases outside the gene matches: 8. This CDR3 contains 16 residues. In germline, CDR1 is MDHEN, CDR2 SYDVKM. The chain's CDR3 is CASSRFRTSGRDEQFF. The CDR3 DNA follows: TGTGCCAGCAGCCGGTTTCGGACTAGCGGGAGGGATGAGCAGTTCTTC.

The gene calls are TRBV3-1 (or the pseudogene TRBV3-2) and TRBJ2-1; D perhaps matches TRBD2 (6 bases). The CDR3 has 16 residues. V was trimmed by 0 bases and J by 7 bases, leaving 16 bases between them. Germline V lookup: CDR1 LGHDT, CDR2 YNNKEL (reference sequence). For the CDR3, the DNA is TGTGCCAGCAGCCAAGACCCGGGACTCCGGCCGAATGAGCAGTTCTTC. It yields the protein CASSQDPGLRPNEQFF.

The chain couples TRBV4-2 to TRBJ2-5; D not resolved. The CDR3 is 12 amino acids. V was clipped by 0 bases and J by 5 bases, with 4 bases between them. CDR1 is LGHNA, CDR2 YNFKEQ, per germline. The CDR3 sequence is CASSQDRETQYF. DNA for the CDR3: TGTGCCAGCAGCCAAGATAGGGAGACCCAGTACTTC.

In the case of this clone: Mismatch with germline at one junction end may stem from a read error. The chain recombines TRBV2 with TRBJ2-3, with D hard to call. The CDR3 runs to 11 residues. The germline CDR1 and CDR2 sequences are SNHLY and FYNNEI. The CDR3 sequence: CASAYLLFGCF. The CDR3 bases are TGTGCCAGCGCTTACCTTCTTTTTGGGTGTTTT.

This chain uses TRBV7-9 with TRBJ2-1, with 11 bases fitting TRBD2. There are 15 residues in the CDR3. J gave up 7 bases and V 4 bases, and 6 bases lay outside the gene matches. Germline V gene sequence: CDR1 SEHNR, CDR2 FQNEAQ (reference sequence). The CDR3 DNA reads TGTGCCAGCAGCTATAGCGGGAGGGCCAAGAATGAGCAGTTCTTC. It encodes CASSYSGRAKNEQFF.

The V gene is TRBV2, the J gene TRBJ1-4; D possibly corresponds to TRBD1 (5 bases). Trimming took off 0 bases at V and 8 bases at J, with 13 bases between the two ends. Germline CDR1 and CDR2: SNHLY and FYNNEI. This CDR3 region has 15 residues. The CDR3 here is CASSEAGQGGEKLFF. CDR3 nucleotide sequence: TGTGCCAGCAGTGAAGCTGGCCAGGGAGGGGAAAAACTGTTTTTT.